A single sample is the source of the 22 T cell receptor beta chains below, sequenced in a study of blood T cell repertoires in COVID-19. Only in-frame clones appear in the TCRdb table, and some are missing; sequencing was by immunoSEQ multiplex PCR. Of more than 250,000 clones in the sample, around 88% were seen once. Sequencing input: PBMCs or T cells enriched from blood (not recorded which). These receptor sequences come from a woman aged 40 to 49 with acute COVID-19.

The chain links TRBV6-4 to TRBJ1-1; D is undetermined. V dropped 6 bases and J dropped 2 bases, with 13 bases sitting between them. Germline-derived CDR1 and CDR2 are MRHNA and SNTAGT. This CDR3 is 14 amino acids long. The CDR3 sequence is CASRGPRGNTEAFF. CDR3 DNA sequence: TGTGCCAGCAGGGGCCCCCGGGGTAACACTGAAGCTTTCTTT.

The genes are TRBV5-1 and TRBJ1-1; tentative D call: TRBD1 (5 bases). This CDR3 is built from 14 residues. The V gene's germline CDR1 is SGHRS and CDR2 YFSETQ. V lost 3 bases, J lost 1 base, and 10 bases lay in between. The DNA of the CDR3 is TGCGCCAGCAGCTATGACGGGGGGAACACTGAAGCTTTCTTT. It specifies CASSYDGGNTEAFF.

V and J are TRBV19 and TRBJ2-5, with 7 bases lining up with TRBD1. This CDR3 comprises 14 residues. Germline CDR1 and CDR2: LNHDA and SQIVND (reference sequence). V trimming: 4 bases; J trimming: 1 base; junction bases outside the gene matches: 3. The CDR3 DNA follows: TGTGCCAGTAGTAGGGGACAGAGCCAAGAGACCCAGTACTTC. It translates to CASSRGQSQETQYF.

The chain is built from TRBV7-9 and TRBJ2-1; the D gene is possibly TRBD2 (6 bases). Deletions cut 5 bases from V and 10 bases from J, with 27 bases between. This CDR3 contains 17 residues. CDR1 and CDR2 from the germline V gene are SEHNR and FQNEAQ (reference sequence). The CDR3 reads CASSGPEPSGEAREQFF. The CDR3 DNA reads as TGTGCCAGCAGCGGGCCCGAGCCCTCGGGAGAGGCGAGAGAGCAGTTCTTC.

This clone was seen a few times. The rearrangement uses TRBV3-1 (or the pseudogene TRBV3-2) and TRBJ2-7, with D hard to call. Germline loops: CDR1 LGHDT, CDR2 YNNKEL (reference sequence). Trimming removed 2 bases from V and 2 bases from J, with 13 bases in between. The CDR3 spans 15 residues. CDR3 loop: CASSQLCDPTYEQYV. The CDR3 DNA sequence: TGTGCCAGCAGCCAACTTTGCGATCCCACCTACGAGCAGTACGTC.

The count of this clone is one. V is TRBV28 and J is TRBJ1-4; D is perhaps TRBD1 (6 bases). Trimming pared 3 bases from V and 5 bases from J, leaving 10 bases between. The germline gives CDR1 MDHEN, CDR2 SYDVKM. CDR3 length: 14 amino acids. CDR3 residues: CASSFQGQNEKLFF. Here the CDR3 DNA reads TGTGCCAGCAGTTTTCAAGGACAGAATGAAAAACTGTTTTTT.

The chain recombines TRBV4-2 with TRBJ1-5; 7 bases are a match to TRBD1. Germline CDR1 is LGHNA and CDR2 is YNFKEQ. Unmatched junction bases numbered 6, after V lost 5 bases and J lost 2 bases. The CDR3 extends over 15 amino acids. CDR3 in amino acids: CASSIHRGGNQPQHF. The CDR3 DNA reads TGTGCCAGCAGCATTCACAGGGGAGGCAATCAGCCCCAGCATTTT.

The chain has TRBV18 and TRBJ2-3; no definite D call. V lost 5 bases and J 0 bases, leaving 6 bases between the germline ends. The CDR3 covers 13 residues. Germline V gene sequence: CDR1 KGHSH, CDR2 LQKENI. CDR3 coding DNA: TGTGCCAGCTCAGGAGAGAGCACAGATACGCAGTATTTT. The encoded protein is CASSGESTDTQYF.

For the CDR3, the DNA is TGTGCCAGCAAAACAGCCTTGAACACTGAAGCTTTCTTT. It encodes CASKTALNTEAFF. The chain couples TRBV11-3 to TRBJ1-1; D uncertain. Germline CDR1 reads SGHNT; CDR2 reads YENEEA. V lost 7 bases and J lost 0, with 9 bases in between. The CDR3 has 13 amino acids.

The chain is built from TRBV18 and TRBJ1-3; 8 bases match TRBD1. The trim removed 6 bases at V and 3 bases at J, leaving 4 bases unmatched. The CDR3 has 14 amino acids. Germline V gives CDR1 KGHSH, CDR2 LQKENI. The chain's CDR3 is CASSQDRDGNTIYF. The CDR3 DNA sequence: TGTGCCAGCTCTCAGGACAGGGATGGAAACACCATATATTTT.

The chain links TRBV19 to TRBJ2-1, with TRBD2 matching 9 bases. CDR1 is LNHDA and CDR2 is SQIVND in the germline V gene (reference sequence). CDR3 length: 17 amino acids. Trimming removed 6 bases from V and 7 bases from J; junction bases left unmatched: 16. CDR3 sequence reads: CASSPDNSGSWLNEQFF. The CDR3 DNA reads as TGTGCCAGTAGCCCAGACAATAGCGGGAGCTGGTTGAATGAGCAGTTCTTC. Filled out from reference TRBV19 and TRBJ2-1, the complete variable domain reads DGGITQSPKYLFRKEGQNVTLSCEQNLNHDAMYWYRQDPGQGLRLIYYSQIVNDFQKGDIAEGYSVSREKKESFPLTVTSAQKNPTAFYLCASSPDNSGSWLNEQFFGPGTRLTVL.

The chain uses TRBV2 and TRBJ1-1; D may be TRBD1 (5 bases). CDR1 and CDR2 (germline): SNHLY, FYNNEI. This CDR3 is built from 12 residues. V gave up 8 bases and J gave up 1 base, with 8 bases separating them. The CDR3 DNA is TGTGCCAGCTACGGGGGGAACACTGAAGCTTTCTTT. Its protein product is CASYGGNTEAFF.

With regard to this clone: A read error may account for a junction end that differs from germline. The chain is built from TRBV24-1 and TRBJ2-1, with 10 bases fitting TRBD2. This CDR3 has 16 amino acids. In germline, CDR1 is KGHDR, CDR2 SFDVKD. Here the CDR3 DNA reads TGTGTCACCAGTGATTTGATTAGCGGGAGGACCGGTGAGCAGTTCTTC. The encoded protein is CVTSDLISGRTGEQFF.

The chain links TRBV10-3 to TRBJ2-3, with 9 bases matching TRBD2. This CDR3 contains 16 residues. Per germline, CDR1 ENHRY and CDR2 SYGVKD. The V segment lost 7 bases and the J segment 3 bases; nucleotides outside the gene matches: 11. The CDR3 DNA reads TGTGCCATCACCCAGACTAGCGGAACCGGGACAGATACGCAGTATTTT. It encodes CAITQTSGTGTDTQYF.

V usage is TRBV5-1 and J usage is TRBJ1-2; D is uncertain. V lost 4 bases and J 5 bases, leaving 12 bases between the germline ends. This CDR3 has 13 residues. Germline V lookup: CDR1 SGHRS, CDR2 YFSETQ. CDR3 sequence reads: CASSPQREYGYTF. The CDR3 DNA reads as TGCGCCAGCAGCCCACAGCGGGAGTATGGCTACACCTTC. The full variable domain, its missing parts supplied by reference TRBV5-1 and TRBJ1-2, is KAGVTQTPRYLIKTRGQQVTLSCSPISGHRSVSWYQQTPGQGLQFLFEYFSETQRNKGNFPGRFSGRQFSNSRSEMNVSTLELGDSALYLCASSPQREYGYTFGSGTRLTVV.

This CDR3 reads CAIRTLDRGLDYGYTF. CDR3 coding DNA: TGTGCCATCAGGACCCTGGACAGGGGCTTGGACTATGGCTACACCTTC. J is TRBJ1-2 and V is TRBV10-3; 9 bases are a match to TRBD1. The trim removed 6 bases at V and 3 bases at J, leaving 11 bases unmatched. Germline V gene sequence: CDR1 ENHRY, CDR2 SYGVKD. The length of the CDR3 is 16 residues.

The chain links TRBV27 to TRBJ1-2; weak D call: TRBD1 (5 bases). The germline CDR1 and CDR2 sequences are MNHEY and SMNVEV (reference sequence). CDR3 length: 15 amino acids. Trimming took off 0 bases at V and 6 bases at J, with 14 bases between the two ends. For the CDR3, the DNA is TGTGCCAGCAGTTTATCTCCTGGCAGGGTGGATGGCTACACCTTC. Translating gives CASSLSPGRVDGYTF.

The chain has TRBV7-8 and TRBJ1-1; a weak D match, TRBD1 (6 bases). Trimming left V 5 bases short and J 8 bases short, with 15 bases between. Per the germline V gene, CDR1 is SGHVS and CDR2 is FQNEAQ. CDR3 size: 13 residues. The CDR3 here is CASSLSGGQEAFF. The DNA of the CDR3 is TGTGCCAGCAGCCTCTCTGGCGGACAGGAAGCTTTCTTT.

The V gene is TRBV28, the J gene TRBJ1-4; D unclear. The CDR3 extends over 12 amino acids. Looked up from germline, CDR1 is MDHEN and CDR2 is SYDVKM. With 3 bases removed from V and 8 bases from J, the gap between germline ends came to 7 bases. CDR3 DNA sequence: TGTGCCAGCAGTTTTTCCGTCGAAAAACTGTTTTTT. Encoded protein: CASSFSVEKLFF. Drawing the rest from reference TRBV28 and TRBJ1-4, the complete variable domain is DVKVTQSSRYLVKRTGEKVFLECVQDMDHENMFWYRQDPGLGLRLIYFSYDVKMKEKGDIPEGYSVSREKKERFSLILESASTNQTSMYLCASSFSVEKLFFGSGTQLSVL.

This clone was recorded only once. Here the CDR3 reads CASSLGTDPAFF. The CDR3 DNA reads TGCGCCAGCAGCCTCGGGACTGATCCGGCTTTCTTT. This chain joins TRBV4-3 and TRBJ1-1, with D perhaps TRBD1 (5 bases). V was shortened by 4 bases and J by 11 bases, with 14 bases between the two germline ends. The length of the CDR3 is 12 residues. CDR1 and CDR2 from the germline V gene are LGHNA and YSLEER.

This chain uses TRBV2 with TRBJ2-1; D is perhaps TRBD1 (5 bases). The germline V gene has CDR1 SNHLY and CDR2 FYNNEI. This CDR3 contains 13 residues. Trimming cost V 6 bases and J 3 bases, with 9 bases left between them. The CDR3 loop is CASRDTIYNEQFF. Written as DNA, the CDR3 is TGTGCCAGCAGGGACACCATCTACAATGAGCAGTTCTTC.

CDR3 region: CASSPEWGVETQYF. CDR3 DNA sequence: TGTGCCAGCAGCCCCGAATGGGGGGTTGAGACCCAGTACTTC. The chain employs TRBV7-2 and TRBJ2-5; maybe TRBD2 (6 bases). Germline CDR1 reads SGHTA; CDR2 reads FQGNSA. Trimming removed 5 bases at V and 5 bases at J, with 15 bases between. This CDR3 is built from 14 residues.